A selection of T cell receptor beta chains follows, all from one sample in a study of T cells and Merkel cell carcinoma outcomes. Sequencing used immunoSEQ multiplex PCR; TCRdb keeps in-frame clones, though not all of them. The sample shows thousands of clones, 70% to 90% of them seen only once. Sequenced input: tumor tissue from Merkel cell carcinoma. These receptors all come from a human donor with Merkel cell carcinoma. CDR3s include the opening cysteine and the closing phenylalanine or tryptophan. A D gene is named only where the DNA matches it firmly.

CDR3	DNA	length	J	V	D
CASSSTGGTGNTIYF	TGTGCCAGCAGTTCAACAGGGGGCACTGGAAACACCATATATTTT	15	TRBJ1-3	TRBV7-2	TRBD1
CSVGGVGNEKLFF	TGCAGCGTTGGAGGTGTAGGGAATGAAAAACTGTTTTTT	13	TRBJ1-4	TRBV29-1	.
CASSEGLDEQFF	TGTGCCAGCAGTGAAGGGCTAGATGAGCAGTTCTTC	12	TRBJ2-1	TRBV2	.
CASSLDPGSNQPQHF	TGTGCCAGCAGCTTAGATCCAGGCAGCAATCAGCCCCAGCATTTT	15	TRBJ1-5	TRBV11-2	.
CAGNLYSGNTIYF	TGTGCCGGGAATCTATATTCTGGAAACACCATATATTTT	13	TRBJ1-3	TRBV30	.
CASSLEGMNTEAFF	TGTGCCAGCAGTTTAGAGGGAATGAACACTGAAGCTTTCTTT	14	TRBJ1-1	TRBV27	.
CASSQPASGDSSTDTQYF	TGCGCCAGCAGCCAGCCGGCTAGCGGGGACTCTAGCACAGATACGCAGTATTTT	18	TRBJ2-3	TRBV4-1	TRBD2
CASSTRRGQQETQYF	TGTGCCAGCAGTACCAGGCGGGGCCAACAAGAGACCCAGTACTTC	15	TRBJ2-5	TRBV28	.
CASGRGSSYEQYF	TGTGCCAGCGGCAGGGGTTCCTCCTACGAGCAGTACTTC	13	TRBJ2-7	TRBV6-5	.
CASSAGGPQETQYF	TGCGCCAGCAGCGCCGGGGGGCCTCAAGAGACCCAGTACTTC	14	TRBJ2-5	TRBV5-1	.
CASRSWDSLNNQPQHF	TGTGCCAGCAGATCATGGGACAGTCTAAACAATCAGCCCCAGCATTTT	16	TRBJ1-5	TRBV6-6	TRBD1